The present entry profiles one T cell receptor beta chain with its context. Sequencing was performed with immunoSEQ multiplex PCR; in TCRdb, only in-frame clones are kept and a portion is missing. The table lists approximately 47,000 clones, about 87% of them singletons. The sample is drawn from a study of T cell changes during pregnancy in multiple sclerosis. The CDR3 runs to 13 residues. CDR1 and CDR2 (germline): MNHEY, SMNVEV (reference sequence). V was clipped by 3 bases and J by 6 bases, with 9 bases between them. The genes are TRBV27 and TRBJ1-5, with D hard to call. The sample was peripheral blood, taken in the first trimester of pregnancy. This TCR was sampled from a female donor with multiple sclerosis, enrolled in a pregnancy study. CDR3 loop: CASSLVRGQPQHF. Here the CDR3 DNA reads TGTGCCAGCAGTTTGGTTCGGGGTCAGCCCCAGCATTTT.